This T cell receptor beta chain was observed in a study of tumor and adjacent non-tumor tissue in lung cancer (dated by TCRdb to 2017 to 2018). For the study in its entirety: Patients with adenocarcinoma (approximately 11), squamous cell carcinoma (2) and small cell lung cancer (1) were included in the cohort. The approximately 15 patients were aged roughly 31 to 80 years, included roughly ten men and 5 women, and had TNM stage I to III disease. A total of some 130,000,000 productive TCRbeta reads were generated by sequencing, corresponding to an average of roughly 4.1 million reads per sample. The study compared bulk TCRbeta repertoires between lung tumor tissue and matched distant non-tumor lung tissue from 15 lung cancer patients. TCRbeta CDR3 sequencing was performed on roughly 27 paired specimens, with one tumor sample and one normal lung sample collected per patient. Points the paper makes about the study in general: The top 100 clones accounted for a significantly larger cumulative portion of the repertoire in normal lung than in tumor tissue. TCR diversity was significantly higher in younger patients, and greater tumor TCR diversity was associated with shorter overall survival and shorter disease-free survival. Only about 15 patients were in the cohort, and the authors stated that larger samples and more detailed clinical data are needed. Because peripheral blood was not sequenced, the blood TCRbeta repertoires of the lung cancer patients in the study went unexamined. Tumor tissue showed significantly higher TCR diversity (inverse Simpson) than normal lung tissue, at roughly 430 vs 170 (P = 0.0075, Mann-Whitney U test). Neither the sequencing platform nor unique molecular identifiers are named or mentioned anywhere in the methods.

The method was multiplex PCR. The run used an Illumina HiSeq 2500. Following protocols modified from ARM-PCR, the researchers constructed TCRbeta libraries through three rounds of nested PCR with primers (Table S4). Before sequencing, PCR products of 200-500 bp were cut from the gel and purified using the QIAquick gel extraction kit. Regarding the original processing steps: Reads were cleaned using Trimmomatic, were merged into complete CDR3 sequences using FLASH, and were assigned to V(D)J germline segments using MiTCR. VDJtools was used to compute clonal diversity as the inverse Simpson's index. A read counted as productive if the sequence was in-frame and lacked a premature stop codon. TCRdb reworked the public reads: Q25 trimming with fastp, MiXCR clone assembly, productive beta chains retained. Entries that share a CDR3 protein sequence are merged under the most common genes and DNA. The V and J calls reflect TCRdb's pipeline rather than the authors' work. The table for this sample lists roughly 140,000 distinct CDR3 sequences; approximately 66% of them were counted only once. 18% of the sample is in the top ten clones.

Of note for this clonotype: The antigen it binds to is not known. An end of the junction differs from the germline gene, which may be a read error.

Inclusive of the bounding cysteine and phenylalanine, the CDR3 is 15 residues long. Only the CDR3 region is kept as DNA, spanning 45 bases read in frame from base 1. CDR1 and CDR2, per the germline V gene, are MNHEY and SVGAGI. Bulk unsorted tissue served as the source for RNA extraction, and RNA quality was assessed using a NanoDrop ND-1000 and an Agilent 2100. Newly diagnosed lung cancer patients without prior chemotherapy who had been admitted for thoracic surgery in China between August and November 2014 were enrolled as donors. Patients who had received previous radiotherapy or chemotherapy, or who had another concurrent cancer, were excluded from the study. Surgical tissue pieces of roughly 1-2 cm3 were preserved in RNAlater solution and were kept at -80 degrees C until use.

The sequence joins TRBV6-5 to TRBJ2-7, and 10 junctional nucleotides match TRBD2. Sequenced material: lung tumor tissue. The sequence derives from a man aged 55 to 70 with small cell lung cancer. The nucleotides read TGTGCCGGCAGTTCCAAGGGACTAGCGCCCTACGAACAGTACTTC. This is translated as CAGSSKGLAPYEQYF.